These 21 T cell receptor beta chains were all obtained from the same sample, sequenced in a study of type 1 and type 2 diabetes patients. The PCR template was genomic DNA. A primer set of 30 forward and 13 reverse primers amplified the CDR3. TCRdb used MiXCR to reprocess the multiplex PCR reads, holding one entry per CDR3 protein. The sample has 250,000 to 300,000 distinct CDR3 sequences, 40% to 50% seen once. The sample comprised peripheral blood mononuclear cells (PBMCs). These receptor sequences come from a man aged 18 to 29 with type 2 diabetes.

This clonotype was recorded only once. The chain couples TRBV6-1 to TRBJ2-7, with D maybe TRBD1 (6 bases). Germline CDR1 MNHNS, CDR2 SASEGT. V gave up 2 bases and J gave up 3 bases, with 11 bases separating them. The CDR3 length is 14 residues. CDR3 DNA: TGTGCCAGCAGTGAAAGAGTCAGGGGCTACGAGCAGTACTTC. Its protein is CASSERVRGYEQYF.

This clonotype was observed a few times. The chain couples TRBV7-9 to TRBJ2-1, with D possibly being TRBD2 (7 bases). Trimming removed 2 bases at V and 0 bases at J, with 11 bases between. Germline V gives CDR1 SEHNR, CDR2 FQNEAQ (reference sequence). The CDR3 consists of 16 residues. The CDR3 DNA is TGTGCCAGCAGCTTAACCGCGGGGGCCTCCTACAATGAGCAGTTCTTC. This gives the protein CASSLTAGASYNEQFF.

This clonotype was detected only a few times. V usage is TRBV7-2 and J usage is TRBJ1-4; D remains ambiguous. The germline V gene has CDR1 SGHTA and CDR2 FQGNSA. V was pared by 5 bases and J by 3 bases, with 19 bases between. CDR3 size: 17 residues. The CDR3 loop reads CASSPFEANSPNEKLFF. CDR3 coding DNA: TGTGCCAGCAGCCCATTTGAGGCAAACAGTCCTAATGAAAAACTGTTTTTT.

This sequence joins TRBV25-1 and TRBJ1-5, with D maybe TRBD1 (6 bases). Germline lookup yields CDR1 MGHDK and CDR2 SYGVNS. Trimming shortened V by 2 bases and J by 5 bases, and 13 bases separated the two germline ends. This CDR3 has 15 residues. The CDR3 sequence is CASSELKRTDQPQHF. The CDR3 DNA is TGTGCCAGCAGTGAACTGAAGAGGACAGATCAGCCCCAGCATTTT. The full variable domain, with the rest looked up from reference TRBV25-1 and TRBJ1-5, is EADIYQTPRYLVIGTGKKITLECSQTMGHDKMYWYQQDPGMELHLIHYSYGVNSTEKGDLSSESTVSRIRTEHFPLTLESARPSHTSQYLCASSELKRTDQPQHFGDGTRLSIL.

The DNA of the CDR3 is TGTGCCAGCAGTTACTCAGCCCCACCCGCTAACTATGGCTACACCTTC. It is translated as CASSYSAPPANYGYTF. The chain is built from TRBV6-5 and TRBJ1-2; no firm D call. This CDR3 comprises 16 residues. CDR1 and CDR2 from the germline V gene are MNHEY and SVGAGI. Trimming stripped 0 bases from V and 0 bases from J, with 11 bases between.

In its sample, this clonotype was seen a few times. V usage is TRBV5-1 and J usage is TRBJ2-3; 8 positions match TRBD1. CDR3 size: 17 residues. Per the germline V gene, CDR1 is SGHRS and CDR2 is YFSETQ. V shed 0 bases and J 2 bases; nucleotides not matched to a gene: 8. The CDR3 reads CASSLGLGTGDTDTQYF. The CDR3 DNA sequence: TGCGCCAGCAGCTTGGGCCTAGGGACAGGAGACACAGATACGCAGTATTTT.

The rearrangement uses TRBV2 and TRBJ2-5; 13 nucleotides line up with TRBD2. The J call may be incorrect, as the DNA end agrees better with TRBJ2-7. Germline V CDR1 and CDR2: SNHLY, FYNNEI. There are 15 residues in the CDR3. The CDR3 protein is CASSSGTSGTYEQYF. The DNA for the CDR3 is TGTGCCAGCAGCTCTGGGACTAGCGGGACCTACGAGCAGTACTTC.

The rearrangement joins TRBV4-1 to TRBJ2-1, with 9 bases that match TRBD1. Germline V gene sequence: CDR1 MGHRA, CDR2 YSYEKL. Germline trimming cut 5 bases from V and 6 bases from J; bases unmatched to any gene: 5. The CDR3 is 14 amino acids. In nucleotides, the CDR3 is TGCGCCAGCAGCGGACAGGGGAGGGCCAATGAGCAGTTCTTC. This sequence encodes CASSGQGRANEQFF.

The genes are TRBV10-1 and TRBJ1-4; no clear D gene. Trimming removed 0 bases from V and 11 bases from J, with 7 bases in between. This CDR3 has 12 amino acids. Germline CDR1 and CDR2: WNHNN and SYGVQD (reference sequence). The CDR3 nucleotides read TGCGCCAGCAGTGAGTCGAGCGGGAAACTGTTTTTT. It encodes CASSESSGKLFF.

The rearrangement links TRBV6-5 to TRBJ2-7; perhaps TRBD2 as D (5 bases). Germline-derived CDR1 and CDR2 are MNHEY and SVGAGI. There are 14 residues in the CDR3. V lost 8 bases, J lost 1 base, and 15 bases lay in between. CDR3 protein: CASPPFRESYEQYF. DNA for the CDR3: TGTGCCAGCCCACCATTCCGGGAATCCTACGAGCAGTACTTC.

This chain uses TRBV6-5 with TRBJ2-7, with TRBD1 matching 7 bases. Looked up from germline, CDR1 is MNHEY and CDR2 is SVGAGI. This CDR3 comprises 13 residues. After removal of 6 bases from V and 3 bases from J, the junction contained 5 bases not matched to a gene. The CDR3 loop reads CASRRGQDYEQYF. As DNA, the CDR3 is TGTGCCAGCAGACGTGGACAGGACTACGAGCAGTACTTC.

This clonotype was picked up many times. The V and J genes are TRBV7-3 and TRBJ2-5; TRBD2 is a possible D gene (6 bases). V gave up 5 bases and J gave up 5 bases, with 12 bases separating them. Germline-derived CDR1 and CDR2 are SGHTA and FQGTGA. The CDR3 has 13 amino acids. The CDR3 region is CASSQSGGETQYF. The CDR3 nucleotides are TGTGCCAGCAGCCAAAGTGGAGGGGAGACCCAGTACTTC.

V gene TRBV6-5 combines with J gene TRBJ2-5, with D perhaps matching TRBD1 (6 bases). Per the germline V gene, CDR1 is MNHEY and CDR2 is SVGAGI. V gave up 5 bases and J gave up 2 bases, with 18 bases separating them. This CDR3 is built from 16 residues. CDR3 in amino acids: CASSIGTKPLQETQYF. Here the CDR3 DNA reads TGTGCCAGCAGTATTGGGACAAAGCCCCTACAAGAGACCCAGTACTTC.

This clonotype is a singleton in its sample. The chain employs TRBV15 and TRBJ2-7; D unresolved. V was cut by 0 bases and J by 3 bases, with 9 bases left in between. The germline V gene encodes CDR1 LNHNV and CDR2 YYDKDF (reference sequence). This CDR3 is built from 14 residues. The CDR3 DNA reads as TGTGCCACCAGCAGAGATCTAGGGTTCTACGAGCAGTACTTC. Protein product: CATSRDLGFYEQYF.

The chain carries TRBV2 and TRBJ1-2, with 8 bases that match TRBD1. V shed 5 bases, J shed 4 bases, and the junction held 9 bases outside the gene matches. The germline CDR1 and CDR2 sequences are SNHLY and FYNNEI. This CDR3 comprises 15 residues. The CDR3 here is CASSRQGMNFYGYTF. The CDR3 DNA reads TGTGCCAGCAGTAGACAGGGGATGAACTTCTATGGCTACACCTTC.

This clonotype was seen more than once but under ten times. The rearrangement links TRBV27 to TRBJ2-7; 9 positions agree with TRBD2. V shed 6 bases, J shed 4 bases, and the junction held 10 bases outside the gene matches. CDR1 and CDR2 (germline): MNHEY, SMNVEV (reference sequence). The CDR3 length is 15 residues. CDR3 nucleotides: TGTGCCAGCAGCTCGGAGCGGGAGGAGGTGTACGAGCAGTACTTC. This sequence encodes CASSSEREEVYEQYF.

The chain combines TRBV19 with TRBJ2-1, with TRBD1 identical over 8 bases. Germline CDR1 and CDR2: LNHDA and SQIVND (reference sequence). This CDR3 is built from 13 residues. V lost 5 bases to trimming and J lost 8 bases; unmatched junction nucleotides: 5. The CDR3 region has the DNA TGTGCCAGTAGTGGTGGACAGGGCGATGAGCAGTTCTTC. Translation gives CASSGGQGDEQFF.

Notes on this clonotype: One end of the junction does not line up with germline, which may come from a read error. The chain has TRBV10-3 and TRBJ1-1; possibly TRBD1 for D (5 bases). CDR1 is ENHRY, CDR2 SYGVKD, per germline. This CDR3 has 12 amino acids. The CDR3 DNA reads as TGTGCCATCAGCCCGGGACCCACTGGAGCTTTCTTT. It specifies CAISPGPTGAFF.

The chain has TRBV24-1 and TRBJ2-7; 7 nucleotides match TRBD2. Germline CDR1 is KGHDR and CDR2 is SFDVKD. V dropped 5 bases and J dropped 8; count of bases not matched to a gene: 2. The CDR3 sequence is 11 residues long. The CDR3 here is CATSGGGKQYF. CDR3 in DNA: TGTGCCACCAGTGGCGGGGGTAAGCAGTACTTC.

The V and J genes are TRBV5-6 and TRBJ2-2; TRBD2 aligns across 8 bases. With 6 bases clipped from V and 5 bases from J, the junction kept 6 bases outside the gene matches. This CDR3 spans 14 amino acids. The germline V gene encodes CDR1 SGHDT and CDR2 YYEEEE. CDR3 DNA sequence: TGTGCCAGCATCCGGGAGGGGGGAACCGGGGAGCTGTTTTTT. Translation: CASIREGGTGELFF.

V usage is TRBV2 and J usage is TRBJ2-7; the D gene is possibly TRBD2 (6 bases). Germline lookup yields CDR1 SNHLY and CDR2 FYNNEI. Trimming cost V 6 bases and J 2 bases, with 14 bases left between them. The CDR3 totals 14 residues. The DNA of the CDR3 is TGTGCCAGCAGCTTAGTGCGGGGTACCTACGAGCAGTACTTC. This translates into CASSLVRGTYEQYF.